Below are 26 T cell receptor beta chains sequenced from a single sample in a study of T cell responses to AZD1222 COVID-19 vaccine. Data came from immunoSEQ multiplex PCR; TCRdb stores just in-frame clones and leaves some out. The table lists about 110,000 clones, about nine tenths of them singletons. The sequencing here drew on peripheral blood, taken 28 days after the second AZD1222 dose. These receptors came from an adult who received the AZD1222 COVID-19 vaccine.

The rearrangement uses TRBV4-1 and TRBJ2-7, with 8 nucleotides matching TRBD1. Germline lookup yields CDR1 MGHRA and CDR2 YSYEKL. CDR3 size: 19 residues. J gave up 2 bases and V 0 bases, and 15 bases lay outside the gene matches. Here the CDR3 DNA reads TGCGCCAGCAGCCAAGATCTGTGGAGGACAGGGTTGGGTACCTACGAGCAGTACTTC. Translating it yields CASSQDLWRTGLGTYEQYF.

The V and J genes are TRBV27 and TRBJ1-6; a possible D gene is TRBD1 (6 bases). The CDR3 runs to 15 residues. From germline, CDR1 is MNHEY and CDR2 SMNVEV (reference sequence). Trimming took 7 bases from V and 0 from J, leaving 10 bases between them. This CDR3 reads CASTQGGSYNSPLHF. CDR3 DNA: TGTGCCAGCACCCAAGGGGGCTCCTATAATTCACCCCTCCACTTT.

The chain is built from TRBV7-3 and TRBJ1-1; no definite D call. The CDR3 spans 15 residues. Germline V gives CDR1 SGHTA, CDR2 FQGTGA. Trimming left V 5 bases short and J 4 bases short, with 17 bases between. CDR3 region: CASSGEGGLGTEAFF. Written as DNA, the CDR3 is TGTGCCAGCAGCGGGGAGGGAGGTTTGGGCACTGAAGCTTTCTTT.

V and J are TRBV7-2 and TRBJ2-3; maybe TRBD2 (5 bases). The CDR3 has 14 amino acids. The germline CDR1 and CDR2 sequences are SGHTA and FQGNSA. The V gene lost 5 bases and the J gene lost 2 bases, with 11 bases spanning the gap. The CDR3 DNA is TGTGCCAGCAGCCCAGGACTCCACACAGATACGCAGTATTTT. Translation gives CASSPGLHTDTQYF. Drawing the rest from reference TRBV7-2 and TRBJ2-3, the complete variable domain is GAGVSQSPSNKVTEKGKDVELRCDPISGHTALYWYRQSLGQGLEFLIYFQGNSAPDKSGLPSDRFSAERTGGSVSTLTIQRTQQEDSAVYLCASSPGLHTDTQYFGPGTRLTVL.

The CDR3 reads CASSTSGVSPLHF. For the CDR3, the DNA is TGTGCCAGCAGCACATCCGGGGTCTCACCCCTCCACTTT. This chain links TRBV27 with TRBJ1-6; D is unclear. CDR3 size: 13 residues. The V end lost 6 bases, the J end lost 10 bases, and 13 bases lay between the germline ends. Germline V gives CDR1 MNHEY, CDR2 SMNVEV (reference sequence).

This chain connects TRBV12-3 or TRBV12-4 to TRBJ2-1, with TRBD1 matching over 11 bases. The J segment lost 8 bases and the V segment lost 6 bases, leaving 3 bases of the junction unmatched. CDR3 length equals 13 residues. The DNA of the CDR3 is TGTGCCAGCAGGCGGACAGGGGGCGATGAGCAGTTCTTC. This encodes CASRRTGGDEQFF.

The chain recombines TRBV19 with TRBJ2-7; 10 bases are a match to TRBD2. This CDR3 has 14 amino acids. The J segment lost 5 bases and the V segment lost 6 bases, leaving 7 bases of the junction unmatched. Germline V gene lookup returns CDR1 LNHDA and CDR2 SQIVND (reference sequence). The CDR3 here is CASRAGGQNHEQYF. The CDR3 DNA sequence: TGTGCCAGTAGAGCGGGGGGGCAAAATCACGAGCAGTACTTC.

The chain links TRBV19 to TRBJ1-2; TRBD1 is a possible D gene (5 bases). This CDR3 spans 14 amino acids. Germline CDR1 and CDR2: LNHDA and SQIVND (reference sequence). Trimming pared 4 bases from V and 4 bases from J, leaving 13 bases between. CDR3 DNA sequence: TGTGCCAGTAGTACCCTCGGGGGTGGCTATGGCTACACCTTC. This translates into CASSTLGGGYGYTF. Using reference TRBV19 and TRBJ1-2 for the parts outside the CDR3, the full variable domain is DGGITQSPKYLFRKEGQNVTLSCEQNLNHDAMYWYRQDPGQGLRLIYYSQIVNDFQKGDIAEGYSVSREKKESFPLTVTSAQKNPTAFYLCASSTLGGGYGYTFGSGTRLTVV.

This chain links TRBV24-1 with TRBJ1-2, with TRBD1 as a possible D gene (6 bases). The CDR3 loop spans 13 amino acids. Per germline, CDR1 KGHDR and CDR2 SFDVKD. Trimming pared 7 bases from V and 4 bases from J, leaving 12 bases between. CDR3 bases: TGTGCCACCAGCGGGGGCGCCAGCTATGGCTACACCTTC. Encoded protein: CATSGGASYGYTF.

The rearrangement links TRBV7-2 to TRBJ2-4, with 8 bases fitting TRBD2. With V trimmed by 5 bases and J by 0 bases, 3 bases remained unmatched. This CDR3 has 15 amino acids. CDR1 and CDR2 from the germline V gene are SGHTA and FQGNSA. CDR3 in amino acids: CASSRGGLAKNIQYF. CDR3 sequence (DNA): TGTGCCAGCAGCCGCGGGGGGCTAGCCAAAAACATTCAGTACTTC.

This chain connects TRBV6-6 to TRBJ1-6; 7 nucleotides agree with TRBD1. Germline CDR1 reads MNHNY; CDR2 reads SVGAGI (reference sequence). The V gene end was trimmed by 7 bases and the J gene end by 0 bases; junction bases not matched to a gene: 6. The CDR3 is 16 amino acids. CDR3 sequence: CASTPGGSSYNSPLHF. The CDR3 nucleotides are TGTGCCAGCACCCCAGGGGGTAGCTCCTATAATTCACCCCTCCACTTT.

This chain joins TRBV18 and TRBJ2-2, with a possible D match to TRBD2 (6 bases). The CDR3 contains 18 residues. Trimming removed 1 base from V and 4 bases from J, with 19 bases in between. The germline V gene encodes CDR1 KGHSH and CDR2 LQKENI. CDR3 residues: CASSPRAVAGSGTGELFF. CDR3 nucleotides: TGTGCCAGCTCACCACGGGCCGTCGCGGGGTCCGGCACCGGGGAGCTGTTTTTT.

This clone appeared a single time. This chain links TRBV9 with TRBJ2-7, with D tentatively TRBD1 (6 bases). V gave up 3 bases and J gave up 3 bases, with 13 bases separating them. The V gene's germline CDR1 is SGDLS and CDR2 YYNGEE. The length of the CDR3 is 14 residues. The CDR3 spells CASSERQDFYEQYF. The DNA for the CDR3 is TGTGCCAGCAGCGAAAGACAGGACTTCTACGAGCAGTACTTC.

The chain employs TRBV4-1 and TRBJ1-6; a possible D gene is TRBD1 (5 bases). V lost 4 bases and J lost 7, with 20 bases in between. The germline CDR1 and CDR2 sequences are MGHRA and YSYEKL. The CDR3 sequence is 17 residues long. The CDR3, as DNA: TGCGCCAGCAGCCCGGGACCTCCCCGGGCTCTGAATTCACCCCTCCACTTT. Encoded protein: CASSPGPPRALNSPLHF.

This chain links TRBV25-1 with TRBJ2-1; D gene ambiguous. CDR1 and CDR2 from the germline V gene are MGHDK and SYGVNS. The CDR3 length is 12 residues. Trimming stripped 6 bases from V and 9 bases from J, with 12 bases between. CDR3: CASRDGRGEQFF. The DNA for the CDR3 is TGTGCCAGCAGGGACGGGCGAGGTGAGCAGTTCTTC.

This sequence joins TRBV2 and TRBJ2-1, with D perhaps TRBD2 (5 bases). This CDR3 is 11 amino acids long. Between the trimmed V and J ends, which lost 2 bases and 10 bases, there was a span of 6 bases. Per the germline V gene, CDR1 is SNHLY and CDR2 is FYNNEI. CDR3 bases: TGTGCCAGCAGTGAACGACTAGAGCAGTTCTTC. Its protein is CASSERLEQFF.

The DNA for the CDR3 is TGTGCCAGCAGCCAGACAGGGGATAATGGCTACACCTTC. This translates into CASSQTGDNGYTF. This chain links TRBV3-1 (or the pseudogene TRBV3-2) with TRBJ1-2; TRBD1 matches at 8 bases. CDR3 size: 13 residues. CDR1 and CDR2 from the germline V gene are LGHDT and YNNKEL (reference sequence). The trim removed 3 bases at V and 6 bases at J, leaving 3 bases unmatched.

This chain connects TRBV6-2 or TRBV6-3 to TRBJ2-7; a possible D gene is TRBD2 (6 bases). The CDR3 sequence is 14 residues long. The V gene lost 7 bases and the J gene lost 9 bases, with 22 bases spanning the gap. Germline V CDR1 and CDR2: MNHEY, SVGEGT. CDR3 protein: CASNPHGGPNAQYF. Here the CDR3 DNA reads TGTGCCAGCAACCCACACGGGGGACCGAACGCGCAGTACTTC.

The CDR3 reads CASSQRATNEKLFF. The CDR3 nucleotides read TGTGCCAGCAGCCAGAGAGCAACTAATGAAAAACTGTTTTTT. The chain employs TRBV5-4 and TRBJ1-4; no clear D. The CDR3 runs 14 residues. Germline assignment: CDR1 SGHNT and CDR2 YYREEE (reference sequence). The V gene lost 4 bases and the J gene lost 0 bases, with 7 bases spanning the gap.

The V gene is TRBV29-1, the J gene TRBJ1-5, with TRBD1 as a possible D gene (5 bases). V was pared by 4 bases and J by 6 bases, with 13 bases between. Germline CDR1 SQVTM, CDR2 ANQGSEA. The CDR3 spans 13 residues. The CDR3 sequence: CSVVWSTGQPQHF. CDR3 DNA: TGCAGCGTTGTTTGGTCAACAGGTCAGCCCCAGCATTTT.

The rearrangement joins TRBV2 to TRBJ1-1; D might be TRBD1 (5 bases). CDR1 and CDR2 from the germline V gene are SNHLY and FYNNEI. Trimming pared 5 bases from V and 1 base from J, leaving 14 bases between. The CDR3 is made up of 15 amino acids. For the CDR3, the DNA is TGTGCCAGCAGTCGCCAACTCGGGGCGAACACTGAAGCTTTCTTT. Translating gives CASSRQLGANTEAFF.

The chain uses TRBV24-1 and TRBJ2-2; D unresolved. The V end lost 4 bases, the J end lost 3 bases, and 5 bases lay between the germline ends. CDR1 and CDR2 from the germline V gene are KGHDR and SFDVKD. The CDR3 length is 13 residues. The CDR3 region is CATSDVYTGELFF. In DNA, the CDR3 is TGTGCCACCAGTGACGTTTACACCGGGGAGCTGTTTTTT.

This clone showed up just once. V usage is TRBV11-3 and J usage is TRBJ2-7; D assignment may be TRBD1 or TRBD2 (5 bases each). V was trimmed by 2 bases and J by 6 bases, leaving 26 bases between them. Germline CDR1 reads SGHNT; CDR2 reads YENEEA. CDR3 length equals 18 residues. CDR3 sequence (DNA): TGTGCCAGCAGCTTACAGGCTCCAACCGAGGGGATTCCCGGCGAGCAGTACTTC. Protein product: CASSLQAPTEGIPGEQYF.

The chain combines TRBV5-5 with TRBJ2-2, with 9 bases aligning to TRBD1. After removal of 3 bases from V and 4 bases from J, the junction contained 10 bases not matched to a gene. This CDR3 comprises 17 residues. Germline loops: CDR1 SGHKS, CDR2 YYEKEE (reference sequence). The CDR3 DNA follows: TGTGCCAGCAGCTCAGCAAGAGGGACAGGGATCACCGGGGAGCTGTTTTTT. It codes for CASSSARGTGITGELFF.

The chain employs TRBV13 and TRBJ2-3, with a weak D call TRBD2 (6 bases). This CDR3 comprises 15 residues. The V end was cut by 4 bases, the J end by 2 bases, with 13 bases between. Germline values: CDR1 PRHDT, CDR2 FYEKMQ (reference sequence). The CDR3: CASSSGGTFTDTQYF. CDR3 bases: TGTGCCAGCAGCTCTGGCGGGACCTTCACAGATACGCAGTATTTT.

The chain links TRBV10-2 to TRBJ2-1; TRBD2 aligns across 12 bases. J gave up 6 bases and V 2 bases, and 2 bases lay outside the gene matches. The CDR3 spans 15 residues. Germline loops: CDR1 WSHSY, CDR2 SAAADI. DNA for the CDR3: TGCGCCAGCAGTGAGCTAGCGGGGGGGGCCAATGAGCAGTTCTTC. Its translation is CASSELAGGANEQFF.